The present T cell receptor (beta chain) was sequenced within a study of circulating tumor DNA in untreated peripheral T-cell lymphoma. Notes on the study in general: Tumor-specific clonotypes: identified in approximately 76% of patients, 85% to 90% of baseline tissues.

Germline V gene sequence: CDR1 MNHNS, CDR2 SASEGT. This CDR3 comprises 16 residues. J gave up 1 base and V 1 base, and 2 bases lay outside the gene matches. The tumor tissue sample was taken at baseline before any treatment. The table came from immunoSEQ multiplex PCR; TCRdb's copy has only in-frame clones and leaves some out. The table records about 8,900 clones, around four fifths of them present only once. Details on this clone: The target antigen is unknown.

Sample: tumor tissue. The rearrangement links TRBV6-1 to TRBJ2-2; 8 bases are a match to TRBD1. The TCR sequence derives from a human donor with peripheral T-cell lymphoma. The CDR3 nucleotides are TGTGCCAGCAGTGAAGGTGGGACAGGGAACACCGGGGAGCTGTTTTTT. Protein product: CASSEGGTGNTGELFF.